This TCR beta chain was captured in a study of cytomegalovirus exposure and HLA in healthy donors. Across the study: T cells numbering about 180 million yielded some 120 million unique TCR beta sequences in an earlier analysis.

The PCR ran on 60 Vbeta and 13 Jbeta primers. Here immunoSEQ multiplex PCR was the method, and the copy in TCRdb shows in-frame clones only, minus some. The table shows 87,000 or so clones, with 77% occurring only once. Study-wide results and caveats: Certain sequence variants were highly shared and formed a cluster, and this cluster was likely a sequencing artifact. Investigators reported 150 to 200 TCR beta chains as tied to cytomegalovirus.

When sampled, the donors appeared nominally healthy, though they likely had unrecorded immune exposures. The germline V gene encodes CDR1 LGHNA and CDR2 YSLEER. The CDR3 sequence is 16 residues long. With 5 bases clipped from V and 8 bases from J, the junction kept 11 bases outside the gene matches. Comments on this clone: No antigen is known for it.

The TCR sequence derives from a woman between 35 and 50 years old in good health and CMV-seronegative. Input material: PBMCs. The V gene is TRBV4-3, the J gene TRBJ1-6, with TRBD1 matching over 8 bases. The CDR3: CASSVRAVTGDSPLHF. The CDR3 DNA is TGCGCCAGCAGCGTACGTGCAGTGACAGGGGATTCACCCCTCCACTTT.